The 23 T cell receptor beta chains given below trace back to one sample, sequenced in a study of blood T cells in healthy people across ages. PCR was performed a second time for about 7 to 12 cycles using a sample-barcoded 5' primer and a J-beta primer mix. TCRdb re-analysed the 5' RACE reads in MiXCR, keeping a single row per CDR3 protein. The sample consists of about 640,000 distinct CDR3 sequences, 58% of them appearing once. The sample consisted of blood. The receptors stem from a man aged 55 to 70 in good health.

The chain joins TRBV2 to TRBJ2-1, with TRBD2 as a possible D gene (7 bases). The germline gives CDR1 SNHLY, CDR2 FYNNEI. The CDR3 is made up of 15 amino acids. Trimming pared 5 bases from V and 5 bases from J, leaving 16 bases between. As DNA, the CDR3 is TGTGCCAGCAGTAGGTGGGGGGGCAGCAACAATGAGCAGTTCTTC. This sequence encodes CASSRWGGSNNEQFF.

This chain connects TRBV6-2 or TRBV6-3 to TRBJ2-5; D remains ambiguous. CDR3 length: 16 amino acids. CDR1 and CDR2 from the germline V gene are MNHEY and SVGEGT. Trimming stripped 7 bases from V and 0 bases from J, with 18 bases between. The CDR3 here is CASTPRGAEYQETQYF. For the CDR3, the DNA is TGTGCCAGCACCCCACGAGGAGCTGAGTACCAAGAGACCCAGTACTTC.

The CDR3 region is CASSPTHTDTQYF. The CDR3 bases are TGTGCCAGCAGTCCGACTCACACAGATACGCAGTATTTT. The chain joins TRBV28 to TRBJ2-3, with D uncertain. The ends were cut back, 5 bases at V and 2 bases at J, with 8 bases in the middle. The germline CDR1 and CDR2 sequences are MDHEN and SYDVKM. The CDR3 length is 13 residues.

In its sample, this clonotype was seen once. CDR3 protein: CSVGRQYNEKLFF. The CDR3 DNA sequence: TGCAGCGTTGGAAGGCAGTATAATGAAAAACTGTTTTTT. The genes are TRBV29-1 and TRBJ1-4, with D unresolved. CDR3 length: 13 residues. The V gene lost 4 bases and the J gene lost 4 bases, with 10 bases spanning the gap. CDR1 is SQVTM, CDR2 ANQGSEA, per germline.

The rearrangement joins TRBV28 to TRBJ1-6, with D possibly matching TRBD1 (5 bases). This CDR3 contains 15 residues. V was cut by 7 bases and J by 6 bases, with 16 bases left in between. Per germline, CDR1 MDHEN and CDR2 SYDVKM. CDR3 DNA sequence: TGTGCCAGCACCTTATACCGGGGCGCTAATTCACCCCTCCACTTT. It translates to CASTLYRGANSPLHF.

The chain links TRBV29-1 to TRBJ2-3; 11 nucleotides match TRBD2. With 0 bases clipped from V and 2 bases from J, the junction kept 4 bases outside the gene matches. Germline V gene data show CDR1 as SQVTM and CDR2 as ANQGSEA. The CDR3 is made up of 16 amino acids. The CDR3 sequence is CSVEDPSGGTTDTQYF. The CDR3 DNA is TGCAGCGTTGAAGACCCTAGCGGGGGGACCACAGATACGCAGTATTTT.

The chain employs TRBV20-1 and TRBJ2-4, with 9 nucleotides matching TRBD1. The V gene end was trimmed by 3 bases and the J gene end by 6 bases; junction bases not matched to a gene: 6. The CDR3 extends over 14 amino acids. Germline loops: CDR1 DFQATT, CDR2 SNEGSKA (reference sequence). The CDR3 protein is CSARDRGRGNIQYF. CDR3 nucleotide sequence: TGCAGTGCTAGGGACAGGGGAAGAGGAAACATTCAGTACTTC.

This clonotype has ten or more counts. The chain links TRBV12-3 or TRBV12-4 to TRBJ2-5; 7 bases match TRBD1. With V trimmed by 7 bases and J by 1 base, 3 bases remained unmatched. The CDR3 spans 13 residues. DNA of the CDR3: TGTGCCAGCAATAGGGGGCCCCAAGAGACCCAGTACTTC. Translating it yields CASNRGPQETQYF.

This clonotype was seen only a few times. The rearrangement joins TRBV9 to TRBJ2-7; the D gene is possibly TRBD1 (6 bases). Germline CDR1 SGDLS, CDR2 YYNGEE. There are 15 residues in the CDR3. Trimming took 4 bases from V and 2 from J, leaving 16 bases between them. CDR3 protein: CASSPGPDRAYEQYF. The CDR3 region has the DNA TGTGCCAGCAGCCCCGGACCGGACAGAGCCTACGAGCAGTACTTC.

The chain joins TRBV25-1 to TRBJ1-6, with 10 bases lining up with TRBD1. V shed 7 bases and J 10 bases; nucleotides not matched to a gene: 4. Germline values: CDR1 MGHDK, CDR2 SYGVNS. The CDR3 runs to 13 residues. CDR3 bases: TGTGCCAGCACAGGACAGGGGGGCTCACCCCTCCACTTT. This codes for CASTGQGGSPLHF. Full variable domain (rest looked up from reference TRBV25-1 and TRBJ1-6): EADIYQTPRYLVIGTGKKITLECSQTMGHDKMYWYQQDPGMELHLIHYSYGVNSTEKGDLSSESTVSRIRTEHFPLTLESARPSHTSQYLCASTGQGGSPLHFGNGTRLTVT.

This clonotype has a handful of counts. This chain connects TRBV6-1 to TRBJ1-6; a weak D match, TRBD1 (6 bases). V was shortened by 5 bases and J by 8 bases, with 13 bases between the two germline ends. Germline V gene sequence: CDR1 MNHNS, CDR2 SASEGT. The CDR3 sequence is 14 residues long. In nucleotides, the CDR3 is TGTGCCAGCAGTTTAAAGGACAGTTATTCACCCCTCCACTTT. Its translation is CASSLKDSYSPLHF.

CDR3 DNA sequence: TGCAGTGCTCCACAAAACCAAGAGACCCAGTACTTC. Encoded protein: CSAPQNQETQYF. This sequence joins TRBV20-1 and TRBJ2-5; D unclear. V was clipped by 5 bases and J by 0 bases, with 7 bases between them. This CDR3 has 12 residues. Germline V CDR1 and CDR2: DFQATT, SNEGSKA (reference sequence).

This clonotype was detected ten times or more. The CDR3 spells CASTPGGTGGYGYTF. Here the CDR3 DNA reads TGTGCCAGCACTCCCGGAGGGACAGGCGGCTATGGCTACACCTTC. This rearrangement joins TRBV6-6 to TRBJ1-2, with TRBD1 matching 8 bases. The CDR3 contains 15 residues. Germline V CDR1 and CDR2: MNHNY, SVGAGI (reference sequence). After removal of 7 bases from V and 4 bases from J, the junction contained 11 bases not matched to a gene.

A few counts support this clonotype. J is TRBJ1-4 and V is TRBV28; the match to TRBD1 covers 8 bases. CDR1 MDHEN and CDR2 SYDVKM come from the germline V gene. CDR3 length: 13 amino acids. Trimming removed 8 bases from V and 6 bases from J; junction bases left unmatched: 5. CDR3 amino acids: CASGTGGDEKLFF. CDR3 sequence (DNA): TGTGCCAGCGGAACAGGGGGAGATGAAAAACTGTTTTTT. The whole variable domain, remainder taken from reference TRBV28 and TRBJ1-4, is DVKVTQSSRYLVKRTGEKVFLECVQDMDHENMFWYRQDPGLGLRLIYFSYDVKMKEKGDIPEGYSVSREKKERFSLILESASTNQTSMYLCASGTGGDEKLFFGSGTQLSVL.

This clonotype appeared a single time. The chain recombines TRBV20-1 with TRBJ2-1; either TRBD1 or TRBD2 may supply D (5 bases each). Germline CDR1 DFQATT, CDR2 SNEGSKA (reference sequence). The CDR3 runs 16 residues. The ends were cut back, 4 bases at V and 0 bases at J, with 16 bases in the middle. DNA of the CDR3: TGCAGTGCTACTAGGGACGCTCGGGACTCCTACAATGAGCAGTTCTTC. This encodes CSATRDARDSYNEQFF.

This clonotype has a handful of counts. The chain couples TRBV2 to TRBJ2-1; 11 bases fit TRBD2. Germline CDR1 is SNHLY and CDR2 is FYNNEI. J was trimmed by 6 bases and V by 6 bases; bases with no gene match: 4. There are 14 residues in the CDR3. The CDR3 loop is CASRASGGPNEQFF. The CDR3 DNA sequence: TGTGCCAGCAGGGCTAGCGGGGGGCCCAATGAGCAGTTCTTC. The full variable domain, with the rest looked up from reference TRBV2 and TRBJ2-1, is EPEVTQTPSHQVTQMGQEVILRCVPISNHLYFYWYRQILGQKVEFLVSFYNNEISEKSEIFDDQFSVERPDGSNFTLKIRSTKLEDSAMYFCASRASGGPNEQFFGPGTRLTVL.

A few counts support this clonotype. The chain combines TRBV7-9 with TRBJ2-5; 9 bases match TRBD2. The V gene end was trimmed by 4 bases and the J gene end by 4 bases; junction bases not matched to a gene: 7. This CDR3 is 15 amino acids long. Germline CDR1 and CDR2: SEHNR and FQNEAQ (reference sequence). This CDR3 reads CASSSSSGGGETQYF. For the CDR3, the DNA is TGTGCCAGCAGCTCCAGTAGCGGGGGCGGAGAGACCCAGTACTTC.

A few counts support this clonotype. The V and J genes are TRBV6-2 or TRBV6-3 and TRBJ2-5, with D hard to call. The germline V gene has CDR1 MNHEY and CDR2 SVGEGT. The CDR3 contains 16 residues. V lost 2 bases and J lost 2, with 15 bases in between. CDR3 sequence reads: CASSYVLGRGQETQYF. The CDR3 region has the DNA TGTGCCAGCAGTTACGTCCTGGGAAGAGGACAAGAGACCCAGTACTTC.

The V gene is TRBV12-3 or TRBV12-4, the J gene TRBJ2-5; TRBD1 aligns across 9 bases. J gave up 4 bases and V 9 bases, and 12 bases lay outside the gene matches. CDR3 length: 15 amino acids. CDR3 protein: CASMGTGIIGETQYF. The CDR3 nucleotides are TGTGCCAGTATGGGGACAGGGATTATAGGAGAGACCCAGTACTTC.

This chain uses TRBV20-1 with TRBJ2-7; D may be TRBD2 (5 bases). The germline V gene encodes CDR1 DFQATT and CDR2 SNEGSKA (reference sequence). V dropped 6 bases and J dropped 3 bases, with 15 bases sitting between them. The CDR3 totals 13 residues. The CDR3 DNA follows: TGCAGTGCCGCGGACTCAGGAAACTACGAGCAGTACTTC. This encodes CSAADSGNYEQYF.

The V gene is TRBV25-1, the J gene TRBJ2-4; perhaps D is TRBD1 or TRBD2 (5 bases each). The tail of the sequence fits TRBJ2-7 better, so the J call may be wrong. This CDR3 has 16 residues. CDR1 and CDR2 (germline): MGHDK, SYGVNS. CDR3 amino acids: CASSEWGSRSPYEQYF. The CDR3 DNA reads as TGTGCCAGCAGTGAATGGGGGTCCAGATCCCCCTACGAGCAGTACTTC.

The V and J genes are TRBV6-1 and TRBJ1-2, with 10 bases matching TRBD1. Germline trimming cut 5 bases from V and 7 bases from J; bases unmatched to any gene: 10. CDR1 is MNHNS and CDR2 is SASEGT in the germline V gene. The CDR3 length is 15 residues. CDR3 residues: CASSLERDRGIGYTF. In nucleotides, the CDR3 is TGTGCCAGCAGTTTGGAACGGGACAGGGGCATTGGCTACACCTTC.

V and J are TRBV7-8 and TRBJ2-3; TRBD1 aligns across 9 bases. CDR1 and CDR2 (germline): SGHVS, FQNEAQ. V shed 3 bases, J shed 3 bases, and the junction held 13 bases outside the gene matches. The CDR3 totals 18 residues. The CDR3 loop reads CASSLKTGTGMPTDTQYF. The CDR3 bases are TGTGCCAGCAGCTTGAAAACCGGGACAGGGATGCCTACAGATACGCAGTATTTT.